These 15 T cell receptor beta chains were all obtained from the same sample, sequenced in a study of blood T cell repertoires in COVID-19. The repertoire was sequenced with immunoSEQ multiplex PCR; TCRdb's copy has only in-frame clones and lacks some. The table records about 200,000 clones, approximately 87% of them present only once. Sequenced input: peripheral blood. The receptors stem from a woman between 65 and 79 years old with acute or convalescent COVID-19.

The V gene is TRBV6-1, the J gene TRBJ1-2; D unresolved. Trimming pared 0 bases from V and 8 bases from J, leaving 10 bases between. The CDR3 spans 13 residues. CDR1 is MNHNS, CDR2 SASEGT, per germline. DNA for the CDR3: TGTGCCAGCAGTGAAGCGGGCCGTCTGGGCTACACCTTC. Translating gives CASSEAGRLGYTF.

This clone has just one count. The chain has TRBV9 and TRBJ2-2, with 9 bases matching TRBD2. With 0 bases clipped from V and 7 bases from J, the junction kept 7 bases outside the gene matches. Per the germline V gene, CDR1 is SGDLS and CDR2 is YYNGEE. The CDR3 sequence is 16 residues long. For the CDR3, the DNA is TGTGCCAGCAGCGTAGCGGCGGGAGGGAAGGGCGGGGAGCTGTTTTTT. This gives the protein CASSVAAGGKGGELFF.

The V call is TRBV4-3, the J call TRBJ1-3; tentatively, D is TRBD1 (5 bases). The CDR3 loop spans 16 amino acids. Germline V gene lookup returns CDR1 LGHNA and CDR2 YSLEER. Between the trimmed V and J ends, which lost 0 bases and 2 bases, there was a span of 11 bases. The CDR3: CASSQDQAGTGNTIYF. As DNA, the CDR3 is TGCGCCAGCAGCCAAGATCAGGCAGGGACTGGAAACACCATATATTTT.

The chain is built from TRBV7-8 and TRBJ2-1; 13 bases line up with TRBD2. This CDR3 spans 20 amino acids. Trimming cost V 7 bases and J 5 bases; bases outside gene matches: 20. Germline CDR1 is SGHVS and CDR2 is FQNEAQ. The CDR3 coding sequence is TGTGCCAGCACCCTTCGGACTAGCGGGGGTCTGGGTCCCCTACACAATGAGCAGTTCTTC. It encodes CASTLRTSGGLGPLHNEQFF.

The rearrangement links TRBV7-8 to TRBJ2-2, with D tentatively TRBD2 (5 bases). The CDR3 spans 16 residues. V lost 5 bases, J lost 1 base, and 14 bases lay in between. From germline, CDR1 is SGHVS and CDR2 FQNEAQ. CDR3 bases: TGTGCCAGCAGCCTAGGGCTTGGAGGGAACACCGGGGAGCTGTTTTTT. Protein sequence: CASSLGLGGNTGELFF.

This rearrangement joins TRBV7-2 to TRBJ2-3; D gene ambiguous. The CDR3 length is 14 residues. Trimming removed 1 base from V and 1 base from J, with 6 bases in between. CDR1 and CDR2 (germline): SGHTA, FQGNSA. The CDR3 loop reads CASSLDAGTDTQYF. For the CDR3, the DNA is TGTGCCAGCAGCTTAGATGCGGGCACAGATACGCAGTATTTT.

The rearrangement uses TRBV5-4 and TRBJ2-5, with TRBD1 matching 7 bases. This CDR3 is 14 amino acids long. V trimming: 2 bases; J trimming: 1 base; junction bases outside the gene matches: 2. CDR1 is SGHNT and CDR2 is YYREEE in the germline V gene (reference sequence). The CDR3 DNA reads TGTGCCAGCAGCTTACAGGGGATCCAAGAGACCCAGTACTTC. It translates to CASSLQGIQETQYF.

This chain's CDR3 is CASSRQSQGAGEKLFF. In DNA form, the CDR3 reads TGCGCCAGCAGCCGACAGTCGCAGGGGGCCGGTGAAAAACTGTTTTTT. The V call is TRBV4-1, the J call TRBJ1-4; 8 positions agree with TRBD1. The J segment lost 7 bases and the V segment lost 4 bases, leaving 11 bases of the junction unmatched. Germline CDR1 MGHRA, CDR2 YSYEKL. This CDR3 has 16 residues.

CDR3 residues: CASRIGLLTQYF. CDR3 nucleotide sequence: TGTGCCAGCCGGATTGGACTCCTAACGCAGTATTTT. The chain has TRBV12-3 or TRBV12-4 and TRBJ2-3; a weak D match, TRBD2 (5 bases). This CDR3 has 12 amino acids. V lost 8 bases, J lost 9 bases, and 15 bases lay in between.

The chain uses TRBV29-1 and TRBJ2-3, with 7 bases fitting TRBD2. CDR3 size: 12 residues. The junction had 1 base not matched to a gene; V was cut back by 4 bases and J by 3 bases. The germline gives CDR1 SQVTM, CDR2 ANQGSEA. CDR3 DNA: TGCAGCGTTGCAGCGGGGACAGATACGCAGTATTTT. Its translation is CSVAAGTDTQYF.

J is TRBJ1-5 and V is TRBV5-8, with D tentatively TRBD1 (6 bases). Germline lookup yields CDR1 SGHTS and CDR2 YDEGEE. There are 15 residues in the CDR3. V shed 1 base and J shed 0 bases, with 8 bases lying between them. The CDR3 loop reads CASSLPGVSNQPQHF. CDR3 bases: TGTGCCAGCAGCTTGCCAGGGGTTAGCAATCAGCCCCAGCATTTT. Filled out from reference TRBV5-8 and TRBJ1-5, the complete variable domain reads EAGVTQSPTHLIKTRGQQATLRCSPISGHTSVYWYQQALGLGLQFLLWYDEGEERNRGNFPPRFSGRQFPNYSSELNVNALELEDSALYLCASSLPGVSNQPQHFGDGTRLSIL.

The chain carries TRBV2 and TRBJ1-2, with a tentative D call TRBD1 (6 bases). CDR1 and CDR2 from the germline V gene are SNHLY and FYNNEI. Trimming left V 5 bases short and J 1 base short, with 11 bases between. CDR3 length equals 14 residues. CDR3 bases: TGTGCCAGCAGTACAGGGCCTATTAACTATGGCTACACCTTC. Protein sequence: CASSTGPINYGYTF.

As DNA, the CDR3 is TGTGCCAGCAGCAGGCCGAGACAGGGACTCTACGAGCAGTACTTC. Protein: CASSRPRQGLYEQYF. This sequence joins TRBV21-1 and TRBJ2-7; no DNA check was done on the table's D call, TRBD1. TRBV21-1 is a pseudogene segment. CDR3 length: 15 residues.

The chain is built from TRBV28 and TRBJ1-5; a possible D gene is TRBD1 (6 bases). Germline loops: CDR1 MDHEN, CDR2 SYDVKM. V lost 6 bases, J lost 11 bases, and 26 bases lay in between. The CDR3 is made up of 16 amino acids. The CDR3, as DNA: TGTGCCAGCAGCCCAATCGGGACAAGGCCCGTTCTGGCCCAGCATTTT. It translates to CASSPIGTRPVLAQHF.

V is TRBV11-2 and J is TRBJ2-7; possibly TRBD1 for D (6 bases). The CDR3 has 15 residues. Trimming took 5 bases from V and 0 from J, leaving 14 bases between them. Germline assignment: CDR1 SGHAT and CDR2 FQNNGV. CDR3 coding DNA: TGTGCCAGCAGCCCAATTACAGGGTCCTCCTACGAGCAGTACTTC. Translating gives CASSPITGSSYEQYF.